This TCR beta chain comes out of a study of shared clonotypes between healthy human individuals (dated by TCRdb to the early 2020s). Some background on the complete study: Three men and a couple of women, aged 18 to 49 years, made up the cohort. Leukapheresis yielded between about 0.94 and 8.9 billion PBMCs per donor. Different laboratories and diverse techniques were used to prepare libraries and sequence TCR repertoires, to increase sequencing depth and limit assay-specific biases. For each donor, CD4 naive and CD4 memory were each run on three plates, CD8 naive on two plates, and CD8 memory on one plate. To estimate repertoire size and how much clonotype sharing occurs between individuals, the study deeply sequenced the blood TCR repertoires of 4 to 6 healthy adults. What the authors observed across the whole study: Incomplete sequencing was indicated by rarefaction of sorted-subset datasets, despite the large sequencing depth. Pairwise subsampling indicated that sequencing depth was expected to affect the degree of clonotype sharing among donors. Higher generation probabilities were observed for clonotypes shared by all four sorted-subset donors than for non-shared clonotypes. Sampling was restricted to blood, and TCR repertoires in tissue are likely to differ from TCR repertoires in blood. Because the study included only a small number of donors, the genetic and exposure-history diversity represented was limited. Estimated clonotype richness was generally larger for naive than for memory subsets. Sharing across a few donors was observed for around 5% of naive CD4, under 4% of naive CD8, about 2.3% of memory CD4, and around 0.4% of memory CD8 clonotypes.

Using the deep immunoSEQ assay, multiplex PCR amplified TCR CDR3 regions from genomic DNA. Genomic DNA extracted from each cell subset was distributed evenly over all wells of several immunoSEQ 96-well plates, and each plate served as one replicate. For sorted subsets, around 0.2 ug genomic DNA, equal to about 30,000 T cell genomes, was loaded into each replicate PCR. The purified libraries were quantified using a Qubit 3.0 fluorometer, sized with a Bioanalyzer 2100, and then quantified again using the KAPA Library Quantification kit. Each immunoSEQ 96-well plate was sequenced on its own single-read 150-cycle Illumina NextSeq 550 flow cell. On the authors' methods: Because the immunoSEQ output included only junctional sequences and no quality scores, the filtering could not be the same as the filtering used for full-length reads. To assign V/J genes and CDR3, sequences were annotated using PyIR, a Python wrapper for IgBLAST v1.9, with IMGT germline references. Reads with weak V/J assignments (E-value above 1e-6), missing CDR3, stop codons, out-of-frame junctions, or ambiguous translated residues were removed. V3J clonotypes were defined as sequences sharing the same inferred V gene, J gene, and CDR3 amino acid sequence. Percentage overlap between repertoires was computed as shared unique clonotypes divided by the size of the smaller repertoire. RTK rarefaction, the Chao1 estimator, and Recon v2.1 estimates of unobserved clonotypes were used to assess repertoire richness. Generation probabilities were computed with OLGA for all TCRbeta clonotypes obtained by the gDNA method from several donors. The immuneACCESS repertoire file appears here via TCRdb, limited to in-frame rearrangements. These files lack a portion of the clones; in checked studies, under half of the deficit traces to unresolved V genes, and the cause of the others is not known. The DNA was the basis for D and trimming; V, J and clone size are from that table. This sample comprises 2 million to 3 million clones, under 95% of them detected only once. Of the sample, more than 0.35% is held by the ten largest clones.

For CDR1 and CDR2, the germline V gene lists MDHEN and SYDVKM. CDR3 length: 17 amino acids, cysteine to phenylalanine. Here the CDR3 DNA is all that survives: 51 bases in frame from base 1. Trimming removed 5 bases from V and 0 bases from J; the gene matches leave 10 bases unexplained. To note about this clone: What this receptor recognizes is not known. There are no base qualities to consult, and no much larger clone falls within one base.

The donors were healthy, HIV-negative adults who had no recently reported acute infections or vaccinations. Only Caucasian adults living in Nashville, Tennessee, USA were represented among the donors. CD4+ T cells were enriched through magnetic negative selection, after which naive cells were positively selected on CD45RA and the remaining negative fraction served as the memory subset. Blood was obtained by leukapheresis, after which PBMCs were separated by Ficoll-Histopaque density gradient centrifugation and cryopreserved in liquid nitrogen vapor phase. Analytical flow cytometry was used to check the purity and quantity of each magnetically sorted T cell population. Genomic DNA was isolated from each sorted fraction and quantified by UV absorbance on a Nanodrop 2000c.

This TCR derives from a man aged 18 to 30 in good health. Some clones in this sample may be carry-over from other donors' samples. The chain is encoded by TRBV28 joined to TRBJ1-3, with 7 bases in between that match TRBD1. Specimen: naive CD4+ T cells from PBMCs. Taken with the paper, the label for cell subset or site translates to: CD45RA+ positively selected. The sequenced DNA: TGTGCCAGCAGTATTCCCAGGGGACAGAACTCTGGAAACACCATATATTTT. The translation is CASSIPRGQNSGNTIYF.